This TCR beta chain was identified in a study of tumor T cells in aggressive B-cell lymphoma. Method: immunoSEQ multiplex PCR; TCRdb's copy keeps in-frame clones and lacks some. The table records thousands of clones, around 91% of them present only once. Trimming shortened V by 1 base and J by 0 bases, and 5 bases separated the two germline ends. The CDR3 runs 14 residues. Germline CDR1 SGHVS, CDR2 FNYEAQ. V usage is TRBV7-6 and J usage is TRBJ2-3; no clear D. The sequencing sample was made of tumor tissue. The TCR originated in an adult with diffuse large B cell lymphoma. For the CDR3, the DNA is TGTGCCAGCAGCTTAGAACAGAGCACAGATACGCAGTATTTT. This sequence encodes CASSLEQSTDTQYF.